The 18 T cell receptor beta chains presented below share a single source sample, sequenced in a study of cytomegalovirus exposure and HLA in healthy donors. Amplification used 60 Vbeta primers and 13 Jbeta primers. The table came from immunoSEQ multiplex PCR; TCRdb's copy has only in-frame clones and leaves some out. The sample lists about 150,000 clones; approximately 80% were seen once. The sample comprised PBMCs. The receptors were sampled from a man between 25 and 39 years old in good health and CMV-seropositive.

This clone was picked up one time. The chain employs TRBV2 and TRBJ1-3; 8 bases align to TRBD1. CDR3 length: 14 residues. Trimming cost V 6 bases and J 4 bases; bases outside gene matches: 5. Germline V CDR1 and CDR2: SNHLY, FYNNEI. The CDR3 sequence: CASRRTGQGNTIYF. CDR3 nucleotide sequence: TGTGCCAGCAGGAGGACAGGGCAGGGAAACACCATATATTTT.

The gene calls are TRBV20-1 and TRBJ1-2; D unclear. In germline, CDR1 is DFQATT, CDR2 SNEGSKA (reference sequence). V was pared by 3 bases and J by 3 bases, with 5 bases between. This CDR3 contains 11 residues. The CDR3, as DNA: TGCAGTGCTAGGGAGGACTATGGCTACACCTTC. It translates to CSAREDYGYTF.

This clone was seen a single time. This rearrangement joins TRBV4-1 to TRBJ2-3, with D possibly being TRBD2 (5 bases). The length of the CDR3 is 16 residues. Germline assignment: CDR1 MGHRA and CDR2 YSYEKL. V gave up 6 bases and J gave up 4 bases, with 20 bases separating them. CDR3 sequence: CASRRLLGRRADTQYF. The CDR3 DNA reads as TGCGCCAGCAGACGTTTACTAGGGCGACGGGCAGATACGCAGTATTTT.

The gene calls are TRBV7-8 and TRBJ2-7; D is possibly TRBD1 (5 bases). V was pared by 5 bases and J by 3 bases, with 11 bases between. The CDR3 runs 13 residues. Germline V CDR1 and CDR2: SGHVS, FQNEAQ. The CDR3 here is CASSERTIYEQYF. DNA of the CDR3: TGTGCCAGCAGCGAAAGGACAATCTACGAGCAGTACTTC.

For the CDR3, the DNA is TGCGCCAGCAGCTTGGGACTAGCGGGGCCCACGAACACCGGGGAGCTGTTTTTT. Its protein product is CASSLGLAGPTNTGELFF. The chain carries TRBV5-1 and TRBJ2-2, with 11 bases aligning to TRBD2. Germline assignment: CDR1 SGHRS and CDR2 YFSETQ. V lost 0 bases, J lost 0 bases, and 4 bases stayed unmatched. The CDR3 is 18 residues long.

This chain's CDR3 is CASSLGRSSYEQYF. The DNA of the CDR3 is TGTGCCAGCAGCTTGGGCCGCAGCTCCTACGAGCAGTACTTC. This chain joins TRBV5-4 and TRBJ2-7; D ambiguous. V lost 0 bases to trimming and J lost 0 bases, with 7 bases between them. Germline CDR1 SGHNT, CDR2 YYREEE (reference sequence). This CDR3 has 14 residues.

On this clone: Given the absence of the conserved phenylalanine or tryptophan at the CDR3 end, a read error is likely. The chain couples TRBV7-9 to TRBJ1-2, with 7 bases aligning to TRBD1. The junction had 12 bases not matched to a gene; V was cut back by 4 bases and J by 4 bases. Germline loops: CDR1 SEHNR, CDR2 FQNEAQ (reference sequence). This CDR3 has 16 residues. The CDR3 DNA reads TGTGCCAGCAGCTCGGACCGGGACAGTTGGGGCTATGGCTACACCGTC. This encodes CASSSDRDSWGYGYTV.

This sequence joins TRBV4-1 and TRBJ1-3; D gene uncertain. The V gene's germline CDR1 is MGHRA and CDR2 YSYEKL. Trimming took 0 bases from V and 4 from J, leaving 10 bases between them. The CDR3 sequence is 15 residues long. CDR3 loop: CASSQDGVSGNTIYF. The DNA for the CDR3 is TGCGCCAGCAGCCAAGATGGAGTTTCAGGAAACACCATATATTTT.

The rearrangement links TRBV5-4 to TRBJ2-5, with TRBD1 matching 7 bases. TRBJ2-7 matches the DNA end more closely, so the J call is doubtful. The CDR3 contains 13 residues. Germline V gene lookup returns CDR1 SGHNT and CDR2 YYREEE (reference sequence). As DNA, the CDR3 is TGTGCCGGACGGGACAGCTCATCCTACGAGCAGTACTTC. Protein sequence: CAGRDSSSYEQYF.

The rearrangement links TRBV28 to TRBJ2-7; 8 bases match TRBD1. Per the germline V gene, CDR1 is MDHEN and CDR2 is SYDVKM. Trimming took 4 bases from V and 4 from J; bases not matched to a gene: 3. The CDR3 covers 13 residues. The CDR3 loop is CASSSGGTYEQYF. The CDR3 DNA is TGTGCCAGCAGTTCAGGGGGCACTTACGAGCAGTACTTC.

This rearrangement joins TRBV18 to TRBJ2-1, with 14 bases identical to TRBD2. Trimming at V came to 3 bases and at J to 5 bases, leaving 3 bases not matched to a gene. This CDR3 comprises 16 residues. Germline V gene sequence: CDR1 KGHSH, CDR2 LQKENI. The CDR3 DNA reads TGTGCCAGCTCACCGGGACTAGCGGGGGCGAACAATGAGCAGTTCTTC. Protein product: CASSPGLAGANNEQFF. Full variable domain (outside the CDR3, taken from reference TRBV18 and TRBJ2-1): NAGVMQNPRHLVRRRGQEARLRCSPMKGHSHVYWYRQLPEEGLKFMVYLQKENIIDESGMPKERFSAEFPKEGPSILRIQQVVRGDSAAYFCASSPGLAGANNEQFFGPGTRLTVL.

The gene calls are TRBV27 and TRBJ2-7; 8 bases map to TRBD1. Germline trimming cut 8 bases from V and 2 bases from J; bases unmatched to any gene: 5. Germline V gene sequence: CDR1 MNHEY, CDR2 SMNVEV (reference sequence). CDR3 length: 13 amino acids. CDR3 residues: CASGETGAYEQYF. The CDR3 DNA reads as TGTGCCAGCGGGGAGACAGGGGCCTACGAGCAGTACTTC.

The V call is TRBV19, the J call TRBJ1-1; D gene ambiguous. The V gene's germline CDR1 is LNHDA and CDR2 SQIVND (reference sequence). The CDR3 extends over 15 amino acids. Trimming stripped 3 bases from V and 4 bases from J, with 15 bases between. The CDR3 sequence is CASSIWARPATEAFF. CDR3 bases: TGTGCCAGTAGTATCTGGGCCCGGCCAGCCACTGAAGCTTTCTTT.

This sequence joins TRBV4-1 and TRBJ2-7; possibly TRBD1 for D (5 bases). Between the trimmed V and J ends, which lost 4 bases and 4 bases, there was a span of 17 bases. Germline lookup yields CDR1 MGHRA and CDR2 YSYEKL. This CDR3 is 15 amino acids long. The CDR3 DNA is TGCGCCAGCAGCCGAGGAAGGCAGGGCCGGTACGAGCAGTACTTC. Protein: CASSRGRQGRYEQYF.

The CDR3 DNA reads as TGTGCCAGCAGTGGGGACAGGGGAACTGGAAACACCATATATTTT. Protein product: CASSGDRGTGNTIYF. This chain joins TRBV2 and TRBJ1-3; TRBD1 agrees at 10 bases. Germline CDR1 SNHLY, CDR2 FYNNEI. With 4 bases clipped from V and 2 bases from J, the junction kept 2 bases outside the gene matches. There are 15 residues in the CDR3.

The rearrangement links TRBV19 to TRBJ1-2; D may be TRBD1 (6 bases). The V and J ends lost 6 bases and 5 bases respectively, with 16 bases between them. CDR3 length: 14 residues. Per the germline V gene, CDR1 is LNHDA and CDR2 is SQIVND (reference sequence). CDR3 in amino acids: CASRARGHQYGYTF. The CDR3 coding sequence is TGTGCCAGTAGAGCCCGGGGACACCAGTATGGCTACACCTTC.

The V and J genes are TRBV27 and TRBJ2-5; TRBD1 might be the D (5 bases). Judging by the DNA end, TRBJ2-7 fits better; the J call may be wrong. The CDR3 consists of 13 residues. The germline gives CDR1 MNHEY, CDR2 SMNVEV (reference sequence). The CDR3 loop reads CASSLSGANEQYF. CDR3 coding DNA: TGTGCCAGCAGTTTATCAGGGGCGAACGAGCAGTACTTC.

The rearrangement joins TRBV19 to TRBJ1-2; TRBD1 is a possible D gene (5 bases). The CDR3 is 16 amino acids. Germline CDR1 is LNHDA and CDR2 is SQIVND (reference sequence). Trimming took off 0 bases at V and 2 bases at J, with 13 bases between the two ends. The CDR3 protein is CASSIDRGTANYGYTF. The CDR3 nucleotides are TGTGCCAGTAGTATAGATCGGGGGACGGCAAACTATGGCTACACCTTC. Together with reference TRBV19 and TRBJ1-2, the CDR3 gives the full variable domain: DGGITQSPKYLFRKEGQNVTLSCEQNLNHDAMYWYRQDPGQGLRLIYYSQIVNDFQKGDIAEGYSVSREKKESFPLTVTSAQKNPTAFYLCASSIDRGTANYGYTFGSGTRLTVV.